One T cell receptor (beta chain) is described in this entry. The sample belongs to a study of blood T cell repertoires in COVID-19. About the study: There were acute and convalescent COVID-19 samples, and they came from the United States, Italy and Spain. T cells, B-cell-depleted T cells, or PBMCs provided the cDNA or gDNA that served as material.

The CDR3 has 15 amino acids. CDR1 MGHRA and CDR2 YSYEKL come from the germline V gene. The V gene lost 1 base and the J gene lost 5 bases, with 14 bases spanning the gap. The authors' processing: Cell counts per sample came from amplifying reference gene primers. The repertoire was sequenced with immunoSEQ multiplex PCR; TCRdb's copy has only in-frame clones and lacks some. That table is the source of V, J and clone size, and D and trimming were worked out from the DNA. The sample includes about 38,000 clones, roughly 88% seen only once; the top ten take approximately 32%. The sequence was obtained from a man in his 70s with active COVID-19. J is TRBJ1-1 and V is TRBV4-1; D is perhaps TRBD1 (5 bases). Sequencing used peripheral blood. CDR3 coding DNA: TGCGCCAGCAGCCAAGCCCCGGGGGAAGGGACTGAAGCTTTCTTT. Amino acids: CASSQAPGEGTEAFF.